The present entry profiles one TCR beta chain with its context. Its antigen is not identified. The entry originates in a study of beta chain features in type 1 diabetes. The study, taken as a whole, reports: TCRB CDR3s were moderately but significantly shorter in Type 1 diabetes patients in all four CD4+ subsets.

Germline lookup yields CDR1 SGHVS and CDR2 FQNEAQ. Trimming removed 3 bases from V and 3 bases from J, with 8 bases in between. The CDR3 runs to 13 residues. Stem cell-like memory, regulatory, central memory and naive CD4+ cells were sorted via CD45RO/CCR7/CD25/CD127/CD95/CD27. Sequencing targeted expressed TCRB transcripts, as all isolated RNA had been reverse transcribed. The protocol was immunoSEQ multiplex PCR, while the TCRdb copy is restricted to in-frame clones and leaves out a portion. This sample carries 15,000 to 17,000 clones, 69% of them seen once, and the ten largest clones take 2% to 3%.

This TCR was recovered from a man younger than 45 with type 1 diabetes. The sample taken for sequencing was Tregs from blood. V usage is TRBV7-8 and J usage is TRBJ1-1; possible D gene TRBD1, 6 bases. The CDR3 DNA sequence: TGTGCCAGCAGCTTCGGACAGCACACTGAAGCTTTCTTT. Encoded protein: CASSFGQHTEAFF.